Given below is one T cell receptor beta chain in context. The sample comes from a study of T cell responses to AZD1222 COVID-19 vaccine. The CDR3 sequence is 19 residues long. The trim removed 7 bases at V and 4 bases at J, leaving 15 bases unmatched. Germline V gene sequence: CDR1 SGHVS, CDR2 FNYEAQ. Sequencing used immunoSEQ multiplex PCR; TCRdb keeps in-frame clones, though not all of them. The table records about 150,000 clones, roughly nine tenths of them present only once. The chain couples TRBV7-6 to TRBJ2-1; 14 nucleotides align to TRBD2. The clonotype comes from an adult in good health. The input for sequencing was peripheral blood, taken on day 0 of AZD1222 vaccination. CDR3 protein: CASTWMLGTSGSPYNEQFF. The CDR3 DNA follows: TGTGCCAGCACCTGGATGCTGGGGACTAGCGGGAGCCCTTACAATGAGCAGTTCTTC.